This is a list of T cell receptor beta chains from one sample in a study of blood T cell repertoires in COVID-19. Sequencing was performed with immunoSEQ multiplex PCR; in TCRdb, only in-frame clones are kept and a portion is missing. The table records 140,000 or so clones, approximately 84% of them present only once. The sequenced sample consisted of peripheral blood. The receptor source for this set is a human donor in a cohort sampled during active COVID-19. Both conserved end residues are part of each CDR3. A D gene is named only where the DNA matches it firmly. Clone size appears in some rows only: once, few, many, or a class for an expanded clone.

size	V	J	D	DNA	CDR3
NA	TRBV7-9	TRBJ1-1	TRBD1	TGTGCCAGCAGCTCCGGGACAGGGACAGCTTTCTTT	CASSSGTGTAFF
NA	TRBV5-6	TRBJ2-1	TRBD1	TGTGCCAGCAGCTGGCGTACAGGGGGGTCCTACAATGAGCAGTTCTTC	CASSWRTGGSYNEQFF
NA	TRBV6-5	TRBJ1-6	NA	TGTGCCAGCAGTTTTAGGACATCCTATAATTCACCCCTCCACTTT	CASSFRTSYNSPLHF
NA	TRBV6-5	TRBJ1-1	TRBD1	TGTGCCAGTAAAAGAACAGGGGGCACTGAAGCTTTCTTT	CASKRTGGTEAFF
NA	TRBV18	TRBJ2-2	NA	TGTGCCAGCTCACCACAGGGGCAGAACACCGGGGAGCTGTTTTTT	CASSPQGQNTGELFF
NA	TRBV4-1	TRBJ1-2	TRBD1	TGCGCCAGCAGAAGTGGGACAGGGGGTAATGGCTACACCTTC	CASRSGTGGNGYTF
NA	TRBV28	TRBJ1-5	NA	TGTGCCAGCAGCCAGGGAGGGGTGAATCAGCCCCAGCATTTT	CASSQGGVNQPQHF
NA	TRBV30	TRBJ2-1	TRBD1	TGTGCCTGGAGTCCCCGACAGGGGGGTCAGTTCTTC	CAWSPRQGGQFF
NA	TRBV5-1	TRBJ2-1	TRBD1	TGCGCCAGCAGCTTGTCAGGGGGCCCACCCTACAATGAGCAGTTCTTC	CASSLSGGPPYNEQFF
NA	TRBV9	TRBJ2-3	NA	TGTGCCAGCAGCGTAGGTGGGTACGGGGATACGCAGTATTTT	CASSVGGYGDTQYF
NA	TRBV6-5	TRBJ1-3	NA	TGTGCCAGCAGTTACTCGAGCGGTACTGGAAACACCATATATTTT	CASSYSSGTGNTIYF
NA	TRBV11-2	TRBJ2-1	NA	TGTGCCAGCAGCTTTATGGGGGGTTACAATGAGCAGTTCTTC	CASSFMGGYNEQFF
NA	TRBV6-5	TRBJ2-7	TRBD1	TGTGCCAGCAGTCCCGGGACAGATGTATACGAGCAGTACTTC	CASSPGTDVYEQYF
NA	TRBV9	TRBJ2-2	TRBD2	TGTGCCAGCAGAGCTAGCGGGGGTGACACCGGGGAGCTGTTTTTT	CASRASGGDTGELFF
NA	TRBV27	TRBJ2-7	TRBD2	TGTGCCAGCAGTCCCGACCCTAGCGGGGCGGGGGAGCAGTACTTC	CASSPDPSGAGEQYF
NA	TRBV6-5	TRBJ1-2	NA	TGTGCCAGCAAAGACAGCTATGGCTACACCTTC	CASKDSYGYTF
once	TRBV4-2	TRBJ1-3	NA	TGTGCCAGCAGCCAAGAGCCCACGGTGGGGGGGAACACCATATATTTT	CASSQEPTVGGNTIYF
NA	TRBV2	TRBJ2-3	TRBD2	TGTGCCAGCAGCCGGGAGGGCCGAGATACGCAGTATTTT	CASSREGRDTQYF
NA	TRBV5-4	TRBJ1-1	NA	TGTGCCAGCAGCTTGGTAGGGGTGAACACTGAAGCTTTCTTT	CASSLVGVNTEAFF
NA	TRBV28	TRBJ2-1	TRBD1	TGTGCCAGCGGCCCAGGGGGCGCATCCTACAATGAGCAGTTCTTC	CASGPGGASYNEQFF
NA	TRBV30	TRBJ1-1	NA	TGTGCCTGGACGGGACATTCGAACACTGAAGCTTTCTTT	CAWTGHSNTEAFF
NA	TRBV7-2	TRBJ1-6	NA	TGTGCCAGCAGCTTACAGGCCATGTCACCCCTCCACTTT	CASSLQAMSPLHF
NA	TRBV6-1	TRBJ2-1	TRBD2	TGTGCCAGCAGTGACCTAGCGGGGGGGTGGCAGTTCTTC	CASSDLAGGWQFF
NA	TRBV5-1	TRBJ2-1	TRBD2	TGCGCCAGCAGCTTGGTTACGGCGGGGGGGAGTAATGAGCAGTTCTTC	CASSLVTAGGSNEQFF
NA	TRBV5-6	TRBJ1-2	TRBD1	TGTGCCAGCAGCACCCGACAGGGGGCGGATGGCTACACCTTC	CASSTRQGADGYTF
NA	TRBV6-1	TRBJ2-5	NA	TGTGCCAGCAGTGAGAGGGCCAGGGGAGATGGGCAAGAGACCCAGTACTTC	CASSERARGDGQETQYF
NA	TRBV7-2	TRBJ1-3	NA	TGTGCCAGCAGCTTAAGCGGAAACACCATATATTTT	CASSLSGNTIYF
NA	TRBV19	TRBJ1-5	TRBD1	TGTGCCAGTAGTTCCCCCGGGACAGGCAATCAGCCCCAGCATTTT	CASSSPGTGNQPQHF
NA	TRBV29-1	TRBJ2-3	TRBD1	TGCAGCGCTGATACAGGGGCCCCAGATACGCAGTATTTT	CSADTGAPDTQYF
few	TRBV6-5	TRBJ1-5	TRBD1	TGTGCCAGCAGTTCCGGACAGGCGAATCAGCCCCAGCATTTT	CASSSGQANQPQHF
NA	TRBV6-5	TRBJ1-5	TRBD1	TGTGCCAGCCGACGGACAGGGGATCCTAATCAGCCCCAGCATTTT	CASRRTGDPNQPQHF
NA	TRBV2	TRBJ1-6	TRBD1	TGTGCCAGCAGGGGGACAGGGGATTCACCCCTCCACTTT	CASRGTGDSPLHF
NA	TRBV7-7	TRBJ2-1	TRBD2	TGTGCTAGCAGCTTAATCCCTAGCGGGAGTGAGCAGTTCTTC	CASSLIPSGSEQFF
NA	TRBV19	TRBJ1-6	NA	TGTGCCACCCAGGCAGGTGAATACCTTTCACCCCTCCACTTT	CATQAGEYLSPLHF
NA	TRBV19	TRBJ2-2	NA	TGTGCCAGTACCCCCCATGAGGCTCGGAACACCGGGGAGCTGTTTTTT	CASTPHEARNTGELFF